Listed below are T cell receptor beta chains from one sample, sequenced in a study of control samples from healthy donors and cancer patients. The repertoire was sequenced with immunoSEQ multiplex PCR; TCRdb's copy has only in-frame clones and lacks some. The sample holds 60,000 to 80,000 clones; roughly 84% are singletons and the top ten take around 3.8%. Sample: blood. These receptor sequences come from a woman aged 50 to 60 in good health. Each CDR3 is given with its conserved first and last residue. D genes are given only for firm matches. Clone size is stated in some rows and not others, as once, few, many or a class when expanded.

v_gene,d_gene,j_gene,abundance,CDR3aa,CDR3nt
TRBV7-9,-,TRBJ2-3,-,CASSLSVADRNTDTQYF,TGTGCCAGCAGCTTAAGTGTTGCCGACAGGAACACAGATACGCAGTATTTT
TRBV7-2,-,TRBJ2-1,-,CASSPTFNEQFF,TGTGCCAGCAGCCCGACTTTCAATGAGCAGTTCTTC
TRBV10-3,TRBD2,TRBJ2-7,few,CATGTSGSEQYF,TGTGCCACCGGGACTAGCGGGAGCGAGCAGTACTTC
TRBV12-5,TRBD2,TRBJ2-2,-,CASGLETSGRAPNTGELFF,TGTGCTAGTGGTTTGGAGACTAGCGGGAGGGCCCCGAACACCGGGGAGCTGTTTTTT
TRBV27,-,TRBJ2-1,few,CASSLPGSGEQFF,TGTGCCAGCAGTTTACCAGGGTCGGGTGAGCAGTTCTTC
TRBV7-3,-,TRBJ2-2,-,CASSPGQGKAGGGTGELFF,TGTGCCAGCAGCCCGGGACAGGGAAAGGCGGGAGGTGGAACCGGGGAGCTGTTTTTT
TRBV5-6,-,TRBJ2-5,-,CASSLTGVGETQYF,TGTGCCAGCAGCTTGACAGGTGTGGGAGAGACCCAGTACTTC
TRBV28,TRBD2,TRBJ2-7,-,CASSLILAGYEQYF,TGTGCCAGCAGTTTAATCCTAGCGGGATACGAGCAGTACTTC
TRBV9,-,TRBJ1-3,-,CASSRRREVAGNTIYF,TGTGCCAGCAGCCGCCGCAGGGAGGTGGCTGGAAACACCATATATTTT
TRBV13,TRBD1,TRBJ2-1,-,CASSFRDRGYNEQFF,TGTGCCAGCAGCTTCCGGGACAGGGGTTACAATGAGCAGTTCTTC
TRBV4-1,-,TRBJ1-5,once,CASSQGSSDQPQHF,TGCGCCAGCAGCCAAGGCAGCTCAGATCAGCCCCAGCATTTT
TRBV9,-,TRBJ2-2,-,CASSVGGMNTGELFF,TGTGCCAGCAGCGTAGGGGGCATGAACACCGGGGAGCTGTTTTTT
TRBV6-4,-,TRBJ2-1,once,CASSDGSSYNEQFF,TGTGCCAGCAGTGACGGGAGCTCCTACAATGAGCAGTTCTTC
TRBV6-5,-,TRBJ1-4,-,CASRRGGAYEKLFF,TGTGCCAGCAGGCGAGGGGGGGCGTACGAAAAACTGTTTTTT
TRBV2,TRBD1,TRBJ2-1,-,CASSVRTGPYNEQFF,TGTGCCAGCAGTGTAAGGACAGGGCCCTACAATGAGCAGTTCTTC
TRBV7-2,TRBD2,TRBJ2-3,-,CASSPGTSPYF,TGTGCCAGCAGCCCCGGGACTAGCCCGTATTTT
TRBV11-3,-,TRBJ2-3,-,CASSPEGRTELSKNTQYF,TGTGCCAGCAGCCCCGAAGGGAGGACTGAACTATCCAAAAATACGCAGTATTTT
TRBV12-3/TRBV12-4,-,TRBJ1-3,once,CAVQGAGNTIYF,TGTGCCGTACAGGGAGCTGGAAACACCATATATTTT
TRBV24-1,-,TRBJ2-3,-,CATSDPALTDTQYF,TGTGCCACCAGTGACCCGGCCCTCACAGATACGCAGTATTTT
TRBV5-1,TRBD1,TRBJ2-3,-,CASRRTGMIDTQYF,TGCGCCAGCAGACGGACAGGGATGATAGATACGCAGTATTTT
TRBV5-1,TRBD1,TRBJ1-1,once,CASDEGQGLNTEAFF,TGCGCCAGCGATGAGGGACAGGGACTTAACACTGAAGCTTTCTTT
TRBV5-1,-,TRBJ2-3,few,CASSYDRPDTQYF,TGCGCCAGCAGCTACGACCGACCAGATACGCAGTATTTT
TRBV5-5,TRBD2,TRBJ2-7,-,CASSLLAGTEQYF,TGTGCCAGCAGCTTACTAGCGGGAACGGAGCAGTACTTC
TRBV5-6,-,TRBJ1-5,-,CASSLAGVHNQPQHF,TGTGCCAGCAGCTTGGCCGGGGTGCATAATCAGCCCCAGCATTTT
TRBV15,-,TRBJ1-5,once,CATSRVEVAQPQHF,TGTGCCACCAGCAGAGTGGAGGTTGCTCAGCCCCAGCATTTT
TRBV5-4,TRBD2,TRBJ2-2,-,CASSYGLAGTTGELFF,TGTGCCAGCAGCTATGGACTAGCGGGGACCACCGGGGAGCTGTTTTTT
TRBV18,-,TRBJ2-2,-,CASSPLAGTPANTGELFF,TGTGCCAGCTCACCCCTGGCCGGGACACCAGCGAACACCGGGGAGCTGTTTTTT
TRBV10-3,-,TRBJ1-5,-,CAISDSGDRQPQHF,TGTGCCATCAGTGACTCGGGGGATCGGCAGCCCCAGCATTTT
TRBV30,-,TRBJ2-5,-,CAWSGSSWDTETQYF,TGTGCCTGGAGTGGCTCATCGTGGGACACGGAGACCCAGTACTTC
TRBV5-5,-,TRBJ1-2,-,CASSLTQGSGYTF,TGTGCCAGCAGCTTAACCCAGGGTTCCGGCTACACCTTC
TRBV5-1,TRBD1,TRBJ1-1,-,CASSSGTGMGNTEAFF,TGCGCCAGCAGCTCCGGGACAGGGATGGGGAACACTGAAGCTTTCTTT
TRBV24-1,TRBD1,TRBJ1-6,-,CATSEPTGQVNSPLHF,TGTGCCACCAGTGAGCCCACAGGACAGGTTAATTCACCCCTCCACTTT
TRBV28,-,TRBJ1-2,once,CASRPRGNYGYTF,TGTGCCAGCAGACCCAGGGGCAACTATGGCTACACCTTC
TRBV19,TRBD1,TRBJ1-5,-,CASSVGQAGGQPQHF,TGTGCCAGTAGCGTGGGACAGGCTGGAGGTCAGCCCCAGCATTTT
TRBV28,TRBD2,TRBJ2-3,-,CASGDGLAGDTDTQYF,TGTGCCAGCGGGGATGGACTAGCGGGTGACACAGATACGCAGTATTTT
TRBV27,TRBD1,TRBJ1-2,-,CASSRDRGGYTF,TGTGCCAGCAGCAGGGACAGGGGCGGCTACACCTTC
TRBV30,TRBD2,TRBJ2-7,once,CAWTSWGGYEQYF,TGTGCCTGGACCTCTTGGGGGGGGTACGAGCAGTACTTC
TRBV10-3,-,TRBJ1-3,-,CAIASGGGDTIYF,TGTGCCATCGCATCCGGAGGGGGAGACACCATATATTTT
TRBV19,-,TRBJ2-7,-,CASSMGGGEQYF,TGTGCCAGTAGTATGGGTGGTGGCGAGCAGTACTTC
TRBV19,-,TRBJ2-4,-,CASSDILSGKNIQYF,TGTGCCAGTAGCGACATCCTGTCAGGCAAAAACATTCAGTACTTC
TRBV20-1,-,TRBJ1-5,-,CSASNQPQHF,TGCAGTGCTAGTAACCAGCCCCAGCATTTT
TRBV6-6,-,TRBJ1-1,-,CASRADTEAFF,TGTGCCAGCCGGGCGGACACTGAAGCTTTCTTT
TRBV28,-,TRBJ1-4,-,CAHRGRASGEKLFF,TGTGCCCATCGGGGCAGGGCATCGGGTGAAAAACTGTTTTTT
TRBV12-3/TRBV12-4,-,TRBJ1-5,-,CASSNMGNQPQHF,TGTGCCAGCAGTAATATGGGCAATCAGCCCCAGCATTTT
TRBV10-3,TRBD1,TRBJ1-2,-,CAITGRDRAHREGYTF,TGTGCCATCACTGGAAGGGACAGAGCCCACCGGGAGGGCTACACCTTC